This T cell receptor beta chain was identified in a study of Graves' ophthalmopathy and Graves' hyperthyroidism. Study-level findings and limits: Blood also carried most expanded thyroid clonotypes exceeding 0.001 frequency.

TCR beta CDR3 amplification used RNA transcripts. In the first round, RT-PCR was carried out with HTBI primers, and a multiplex PCR formed the second round. TCRdb re-derived calls from the multiplex PCR reads in MiXCR, one entry per CDR3 protein. Altogether about 480,000 distinct CDR3 sequences are present, approximately 15% being singletons, with the ten largest covering 9.5% to 10%. Ten or more counts support this clonotype. Its cognate antigen is unknown. Trimming shortened V by 1 base and J by 0 bases, and 10 bases separated the two germline ends. CDR3 length equals 16 residues. The clonotype originates from a woman in her 30s with Graves' ophthalmopathy. Source material: blood. The chain carries TRBV12-3 or TRBV12-4 and TRBJ1-3; D is perhaps TRBD1 (6 bases). CDR3 loop: CASSLGTGNSGNTIYF. As DNA, the CDR3 is TGTGCCAGCAGTTTAGGCACAGGGAACTCTGGAAACACCATATATTTT.